What follows are 27 T cell receptor beta chains derived from one specimen sequenced in a study of blood T cell repertoires in COVID-19. Sequenced by immunoSEQ multiplex PCR; TCRdb stores in-frame clones only, minus some. The sample includes approximately 240,000 clones, about 83% seen only once; the top ten take 5.5%. Sequenced input: peripheral blood. These receptors were obtained from a human donor in a cohort sampled during active COVID-19.

In this sample, this clone turned up once. The chain uses TRBV7-9 and TRBJ2-2; 9 positions match TRBD1. CDR1 SEHNR and CDR2 FQNEAQ come from the germline V gene (reference sequence). The CDR3 has 16 residues. With 5 bases clipped from V and 4 bases from J, the junction kept 8 bases outside the gene matches. The CDR3 reads CASSRRTGVGTGELFF. DNA of the CDR3: TGTGCCAGCAGCCGGCGGACAGGGGTCGGCACCGGGGAGCTGTTTTTT. The variable domain in full, completed from reference TRBV7-9 and TRBJ2-2, reads DTGVSQNPRHKITKRGQNVTFRCDPISEHNRLYWYRQTLGQGPEFLTYFQNEAQLEKSRLLSDRFSAERPKGSFSTLEIQRTEQGDSAMYLCASSRRTGVGTGELFFGEGSRLTVL.

The chain joins TRBV5-1 to TRBJ2-7, with D possibly being TRBD1 (6 bases). The CDR3 extends over 15 amino acids. Germline assignment: CDR1 SGHRS and CDR2 YFSETQ. The V end lost 0 bases, the J end lost 3 bases, and 13 bases lay between the germline ends. CDR3 DNA: TGCGCCAGCAGCTTGGTTGAAGGGACACACTACGAGCAGTACTTC. Translated, it gives CASSLVEGTHYEQYF.

V and J are TRBV2 and TRBJ2-3, with TRBD2 matching 11 bases. J was trimmed by 9 bases and V by 4 bases; bases with no gene match: 0. The germline V gene encodes CDR1 SNHLY and CDR2 FYNNEI. CDR3 length: 12 amino acids. The CDR3 loop reads CASSGLAGTQYF. CDR3 DNA: TGTGCCAGCAGTGGACTAGCGGGGACGCAGTATTTT.

The chain joins TRBV6-5 to TRBJ1-2; 7 nucleotides match TRBD1. CDR3 size: 16 residues. Looked up from germline, CDR1 is MNHEY and CDR2 is SVGAGI. J lost 2 bases, V lost 4 bases, and 10 bases had no gene match. The CDR3, as DNA: TGTGCCAGCAGTTCATGGAGGGACAGAGTCAACTATGGCTACACCTTC. This translates into CASSSWRDRVNYGYTF.

In DNA form, the CDR3 reads TGTGCTAGTGGTTTGGTAACAGGGGGTCCTTCTTATGGCTACACCTTC. Protein: CASGLVTGGPSYGYTF. The genes are TRBV12-5 and TRBJ1-2; 8 positions match TRBD1. The CDR3 is 16 residues long. V gave up 0 bases and J gave up 5 bases; unmatched junction bases: 8. Germline V lookup: CDR1 LGHNT, CDR2 FRNRAP.

This chain uses TRBV10-1 with TRBJ2-1; possibly TRBD2 for D (6 bases). Trimming pared 3 bases from V and 4 bases from J, leaving 19 bases between. Per the germline V gene, CDR1 is WNHNN and CDR2 is SYGVQD (reference sequence). The CDR3 sequence is 17 residues long. This chain's CDR3 is CASSDSVRVAAYNEQFF. Written as DNA, the CDR3 is TGCGCCAGCAGTGATTCGGTGAGGGTAGCGGCGTACAATGAGCAGTTCTTC.

This clone occurred a few times. This rearrangement joins TRBV4-1 to TRBJ1-2; weak D call: TRBD1 (5 bases). Germline lookup yields CDR1 MGHRA and CDR2 YSYEKL. This CDR3 contains 15 residues. V was pared by 0 bases and J by 2 bases, with 10 bases between. The CDR3 sequence is CASSQEPGRNYGYTF. For the CDR3, the DNA is TGCGCCAGCAGCCAAGAGCCAGGGCGGAACTATGGCTACACCTTC.

The chain recombines TRBV2 with TRBJ2-2; possibly TRBD1 for D (6 bases). V lost 5 bases and J lost 4, with 8 bases in between. Germline-derived CDR1 and CDR2 are SNHLY and FYNNEI. The CDR3 extends over 13 amino acids. This chain's CDR3 is CASSTGFTGELFF. The DNA for the CDR3 is TGTGCCAGCAGTACAGGGTTCACCGGGGAGCTGTTTTTT.

This clone showed up just a few times. This chain links TRBV14 with TRBJ2-7, with TRBD2 as a possible D gene (6 bases). Trimming removed 0 bases at V and 3 bases at J, with 18 bases between. The CDR3 has 17 residues. Germline lookup yields CDR1 SGHDN and CDR2 FVKESK. The DNA of the CDR3 is TGTGCCAGCAGCCAAGAAGGCGGGGCGATCTCAAACTACGAGCAGTACTTC. Translation gives CASSQEGGAISNYEQYF.

In this sample, this clone turned up a few times. The chain couples TRBV15 to TRBJ1-2; 9 bases line up with TRBD1. The CDR3 covers 15 residues. From germline, CDR1 is LNHNV and CDR2 YYDKDF (reference sequence). V lost 4 bases to trimming and J lost 7 bases; unmatched junction nucleotides: 10. CDR3 nucleotides: TGTGCCACCAGCAAAATGGGACAGGGCAATGGTGGCTACACCTTC. Translated: CATSKMGQGNGGYTF.

In this sample, this clone turned up a few times. The V and J genes are TRBV5-4 and TRBJ2-2, with 10 bases identical to TRBD2. CDR1 and CDR2 (germline): SGHNT, YYREEE (reference sequence). The CDR3 is 15 amino acids. J gave up 7 bases and V 7 bases, and 10 bases lay outside the gene matches. CDR3 coding DNA: TGTGCCAGCGAGAAGCGGGGGGGCCGGGACGGGGAGCTGTTTTTT. It yields the protein CASEKRGGRDGELFF.

The chain joins TRBV15 to TRBJ2-1; TRBD2 matches 11 bases. From germline, CDR1 is LNHNV and CDR2 YYDKDF (reference sequence). This CDR3 has 17 residues. Trimming at V came to 3 bases and at J to 9 bases, leaving 13 bases not matched to a gene. CDR3 DNA: TGTGCCACCAGCAGTGGAGGCGTAGCGGGAGGGCCAGGTGAGCAGTTCTTC. Its translation: CATSSGGVAGGPGEQFF.

The chain couples TRBV24-1 to TRBJ2-5; 13 bases are a match to TRBD2. The CDR3 is 17 residues long. V gave up 2 bases and J gave up 4 bases; unmatched junction bases: 6. Germline V gene data show CDR1 as KGHDR and CDR2 as SFDVKD. In DNA form, the CDR3 reads TGTGCCACCAGTGATTGGAAGACTAGCGGGAGGAGAGAGACCCAGTACTTC. Translating it yields CATSDWKTSGRRETQYF.

The genes are TRBV19 and TRBJ1-5; TRBD1 agrees at 7 bases. Germline V CDR1 and CDR2: LNHDA, SQIVND (reference sequence). CDR3 size: 14 residues. J lost 6 bases, V lost 5 bases, and 7 bases had no gene match. CDR3 amino acids: CASSATGPGQPQHF. The CDR3 DNA is TGTGCCAGTAGTGCGACAGGGCCGGGTCAGCCCCAGCATTTT.

This clone was picked up a small number of times. The chain links TRBV12-3 or TRBV12-4 to TRBJ2-1; perhaps TRBD1 as D (5 bases). V was trimmed by 4 bases and J by 9 bases, leaving 7 bases between them. The CDR3 is 11 residues long. The CDR3: CASSSTGEQFF. The DNA of the CDR3 is TGTGCCAGCAGTTCAACAGGTGAGCAGTTCTTC.

This chain uses TRBV18 with TRBJ1-1; D remains ambiguous. Per germline, CDR1 KGHSH and CDR2 LQKENI. Trimming stripped 4 bases from V and 2 bases from J, with 8 bases between. The CDR3 spans 13 residues. This CDR3 reads CASSQDLNTEAFF. CDR3 nucleotides: TGTGCCAGCTCACAGGACTTAAACACTGAAGCTTTCTTT.

The V and J genes are TRBV29-1 and TRBJ1-1; D might be TRBD1 (6 bases). Germline-derived CDR1 and CDR2 are SQVTM and ANQGSEA. The CDR3 length is 13 residues. Trimming removed 1 base at V and 3 bases at J, with 9 bases between. CDR3 protein: CSVEVQGDTEAFF. The CDR3 DNA reads TGCAGCGTTGAAGTACAGGGAGACACTGAAGCTTTCTTT. Drawing the rest from reference TRBV29-1 and TRBJ1-1, the complete variable domain is SAVISQKPSRDICQRGTSLTIQCQVDSQVTMMFWYRQQPGQSLTLIATANQGSEATYESGFVIDKFPISRPNLTFSTLTVSNMSPEDSSIYLCSVEVQGDTEAFFGQGTRLTVV.

This chain uses TRBV6-1 with TRBJ2-4, with D possibly TRBD1 on 5 matching bases. Germline values: CDR1 MNHNS, CDR2 SASEGT. CDR3 size: 16 residues. Trimming left V 1 base short and J 0 bases short, with 10 bases between. The CDR3, as DNA: TGTGCCAGCAGTGAAGGGCAGGGTCTAGCCAAAAACATTCAGTACTTC. Translating it yields CASSEGQGLAKNIQYF.

V and J are TRBV24-1 and TRBJ2-5, with D unresolved. Germline V gene data show CDR1 as KGHDR and CDR2 as SFDVKD. The CDR3 runs to 13 residues. Deletions cut 3 bases from V and 4 bases from J, with 8 bases between. The DNA of the CDR3 is TGTGCCACCAGTGATCACCCCAGAGAGACCCAGTACTTC. This translates into CATSDHPRETQYF.

This chain links TRBV30 with TRBJ2-7; 7 bases are a match to TRBD1. The CDR3 is 12 amino acids. Germline V gene data show CDR1 as GTSNPN and CDR2 as SVGIG (reference sequence). The V segment lost 2 bases and the J segment 4 bases; nucleotides outside the gene matches: 2. Here the CDR3 reads CAWSSQGYEQYF. CDR3 DNA sequence: TGTGCCTGGAGTTCACAGGGGTACGAGCAGTACTTC.

J is TRBJ1-1 and V is TRBV9; possible D gene TRBD1, 6 bases. Germline-derived CDR1 and CDR2 are SGDLS and YYNGEE. This CDR3 has 14 residues. Trimming took off 3 bases at V and 7 bases at J, with 16 bases between the two ends. The CDR3 bases are TGTGCCAGCAGCGGAGGCCCACAGGGCTTTGAAGCTTTCTTT. Translating it yields CASSGGPQGFEAFF.

The chain combines TRBV7-2 with TRBJ2-2; D is unclear. The CDR3 spans 13 residues. V lost 1 base, J lost 3 bases, and 3 bases lay in between. Germline V CDR1 and CDR2: SGHTA, FQGNSA. The CDR3 here is CASSLGHTGELFF. The CDR3 nucleotides read TGTGCCAGCAGCTTAGGGCACACCGGGGAGCTGTTTTTT.

This chain links TRBV27 with TRBJ1-1; 7 nucleotides align to TRBD1. The length of the CDR3 is 16 residues. Germline V gene sequence: CDR1 MNHEY, CDR2 SMNVEV (reference sequence). V shed 5 bases, J shed 1 base, and the junction held 10 bases outside the gene matches. DNA for the CDR3: TGTGCCAGCAGTCCAGGGGGGATCTCCACGAACACTGAAGCTTTCTTT. Protein: CASSPGGISTNTEAFF.

This rearrangement joins TRBV10-3 to TRBJ2-1; 10 bases align to TRBD1. The V and J ends lost 0 bases and 4 bases, in that order; junction bases with no gene match: 3. Germline V gene lookup returns CDR1 ENHRY and CDR2 SYGVKD. This CDR3 comprises 16 residues. CDR3 protein: CAISESRDRGYNEQFF. The CDR3 DNA is TGTGCCATCAGTGAGTCACGGGACAGGGGATACAATGAGCAGTTCTTC.

The gene calls are TRBV11-1 and TRBJ2-7; 7 bases are a match to TRBD2. This CDR3 has 15 residues. The junction had 5 bases not matched to a gene; V was cut back by 1 base and J by 2 bases. CDR1 is SGHAT and CDR2 is FQDESV in the germline V gene (reference sequence). CDR3 residues: CASSLGAGVTYEQYF. The CDR3 bases are TGTGCCAGCAGCTTAGGCGCGGGGGTGACCTACGAGCAGTACTTC.

The chain's CDR3 is CATSDPGQGERQPQHF. CDR3 sequence (DNA): TGTGCCACCAGTGATCCGGGACAGGGGGAGCGTCAGCCCCAGCATTTT. V and J are TRBV24-1 and TRBJ1-5; 11 bases line up with TRBD1. Germline assignment: CDR1 KGHDR and CDR2 SFDVKD. V trimming: 3 bases; J trimming: 6 bases; junction bases outside the gene matches: 6. The CDR3 has 16 residues.

A note on this clone: Different DNA sequences within this sample yield the same CDR3. This chain uses TRBV13 with TRBJ2-1; D gene unclear. The V end lost 8 bases, the J end lost 6 bases, and 11 bases lay between the germline ends. The CDR3 is 12 residues long. Germline CDR1 and CDR2: PRHDT and FYEKMQ (reference sequence). The CDR3 DNA follows: TGTGCCAGCTCTCTTCTTGTCAATGAGCAGTTCTTC. Amino acids: CASSLLVNEQFF. The full variable domain, completed using reference TRBV13 and TRBJ2-1, is AAGVIQSPRHLIKEKRETATLKCYPIPRHDTVYWYQQGPGQDPQFLISFYEKMQSDKGSIPDRFSAQQFSDYHSELNMSSLELGDSALYFCASSLLVNEQFFGPGTRLTVL.